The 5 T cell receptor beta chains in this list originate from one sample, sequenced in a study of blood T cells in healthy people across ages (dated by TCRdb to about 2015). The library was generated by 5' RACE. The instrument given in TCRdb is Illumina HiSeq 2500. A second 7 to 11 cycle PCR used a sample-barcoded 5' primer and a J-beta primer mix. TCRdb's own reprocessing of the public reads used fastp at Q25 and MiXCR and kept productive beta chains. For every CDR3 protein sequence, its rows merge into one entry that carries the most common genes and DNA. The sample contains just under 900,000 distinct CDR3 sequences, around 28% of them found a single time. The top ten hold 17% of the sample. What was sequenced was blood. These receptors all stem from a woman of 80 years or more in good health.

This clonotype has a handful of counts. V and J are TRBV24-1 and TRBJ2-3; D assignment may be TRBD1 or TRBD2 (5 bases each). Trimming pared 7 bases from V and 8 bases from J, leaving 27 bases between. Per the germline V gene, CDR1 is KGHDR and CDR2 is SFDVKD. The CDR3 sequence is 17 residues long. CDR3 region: CATSPTGQWDTQGTQYF. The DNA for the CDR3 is TGTGCCACCAGCCCTACGGGGCAGTGGGATACTCAGGGTACGCAGTATTTT.

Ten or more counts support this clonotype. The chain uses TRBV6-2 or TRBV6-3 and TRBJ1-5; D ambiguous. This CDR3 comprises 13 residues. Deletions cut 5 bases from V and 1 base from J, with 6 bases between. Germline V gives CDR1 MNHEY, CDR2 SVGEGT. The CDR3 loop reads CASSRNSNQPQHF. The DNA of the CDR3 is TGTGCCAGCAGTAGAAACAGCAATCAGCCCCAGCATTTT.

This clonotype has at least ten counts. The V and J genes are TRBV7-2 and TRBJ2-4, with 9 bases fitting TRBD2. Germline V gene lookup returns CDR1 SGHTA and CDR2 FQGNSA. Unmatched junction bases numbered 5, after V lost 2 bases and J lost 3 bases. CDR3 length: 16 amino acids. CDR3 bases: TGTGCCAGCAGCTTAAGCCTAGCGGGGTACAAAAACATTCAGTACTTC. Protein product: CASSLSLAGYKNIQYF.

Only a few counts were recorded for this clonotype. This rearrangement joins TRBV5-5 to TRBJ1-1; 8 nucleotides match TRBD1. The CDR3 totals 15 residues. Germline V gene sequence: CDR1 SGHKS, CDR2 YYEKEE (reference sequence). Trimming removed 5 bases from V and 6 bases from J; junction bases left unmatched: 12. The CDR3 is CASSVMSGGGSEAFF. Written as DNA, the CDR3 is TGTGCCAGCAGTGTGATGTCAGGGGGCGGTTCTGAAGCTTTCTTT.

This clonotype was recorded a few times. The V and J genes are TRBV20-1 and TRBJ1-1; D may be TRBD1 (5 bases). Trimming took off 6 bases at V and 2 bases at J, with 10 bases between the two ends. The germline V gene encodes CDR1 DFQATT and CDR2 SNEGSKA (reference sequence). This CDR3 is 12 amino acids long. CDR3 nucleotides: TGCAGTGCAAAAACAGGAAACACTGAAGCTTTCTTT. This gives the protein CSAKTGNTEAFF.